The 32 T cell receptor beta chains reported below all come from one sample, sequenced in a study of Graves' ophthalmopathy and Graves' hyperthyroidism. From RNA, the CDR3 regions of TCR beta chains were amplified and sequenced. HTBI primers were employed in first-round RT-PCR, then a second-round multiplex PCR followed. MiXCR, run by TCRdb on the multiplex PCR reads, gives a single entry per CDR3 protein. The table records roughly 700,000 distinct CDR3 sequences, 40% of them present only once. The specimen sequenced was peripheral blood. The receptors stem from an adult man with Graves' ophthalmopathy.

This clonotype came up a few times. The J gene is TRBJ2-5, the V gene TRBV24-1, with D possibly matching TRBD2 (5 bases). Germline loops: CDR1 KGHDR, CDR2 SFDVKD. This CDR3 is 15 amino acids long. Trimming took 6 bases from V and 2 from J, leaving 15 bases between them. The DNA for the CDR3 is TGTGCCACCAGTAGTGCGGGCAGTGAACAAGAGACCCAGTACTTC. The encoded protein is CATSSAGSEQETQYF.

This clonotype was counted between two and nine times. V usage is TRBV5-8 and J usage is TRBJ2-7, with TRBD1 identical over 10 bases. V was pared by 3 bases and J by 5 bases, with 8 bases of the junction left unmatched. CDR1 is SGHTS, CDR2 YDEGEE, per germline. The CDR3 loop spans 15 amino acids. The CDR3 spells CASSSPDRGLDEQYF. The DNA of the CDR3 is TGTGCCAGCAGCTCACCGGACAGGGGGTTAGACGAGCAGTACTTC.

The chain joins TRBV15 to TRBJ2-5; TRBD2 might be the D (6 bases). The CDR3 contains 15 residues. CDR1 is LNHNV and CDR2 is YYDKDF in the germline V gene (reference sequence). Deletions cut 0 bases from V and 3 bases from J, with 11 bases between. Here the CDR3 reads CATSRETGVEETQYF. CDR3 nucleotide sequence: TGTGCCACCAGCAGAGAAACGGGAGTGGAAGAGACCCAGTACTTC.

Points on this clonotype: This may be a read error, as it is one base from a much larger clone. The V call is TRBV29-1, the J call TRBJ2-7; TRBD2 agrees at 7 bases. With V trimmed by 4 bases and J by 8 bases, 14 bases remained unmatched. Per germline, CDR1 SQVTM and CDR2 ANQGSEA. The CDR3 is made up of 14 amino acids. CDR3 DNA sequence: TGCAGCGTTGTGTATGCTAGCGGCCCTTACAAGCAGTACTTC. Amino acids: CSVVYASGPYKQYF.

This clonotype was seen only a few times. This sequence joins TRBV25-1 and TRBJ2-2; 7 bases match TRBD2. Germline V CDR1 and CDR2: MGHDK, SYGVNS. The CDR3 length is 16 residues. The V and J ends lost 8 bases and 1 base, in that order; junction bases with no gene match: 10. CDR3 nucleotide sequence: TGTGCCAGCTCACCGATAGCGGGCCAGAACACCGGGGAGCTGTTTTTT. Its translation: CASSPIAGQNTGELFF.

V gene TRBV28 combines with J gene TRBJ2-7; 8 nucleotides match TRBD1. CDR3 length: 15 amino acids. CDR1 is MDHEN, CDR2 SYDVKM, per germline. V was pared by 2 bases and J by 3 bases, with 6 bases of the junction left unmatched. The CDR3 reads CASSLIQGANYEQYF. The CDR3 nucleotides are TGTGCCAGCAGTTTAATCCAGGGGGCGAACTACGAGCAGTACTTC. Complete variable domain (other parts from reference TRBV28 and TRBJ2-7): DVKVTQSSRYLVKRTGEKVFLECVQDMDHENMFWYRQDPGLGLRLIYFSYDVKMKEKGDIPEGYSVSREKKERFSLILESASTNQTSMYLCASSLIQGANYEQYFGPGTRLTVT.

The chain is built from TRBV20-1 and TRBJ1-5; D gene unclear. The CDR3 spans 14 residues. Trimming pared 2 bases from V and 12 bases from J, leaving 20 bases between. The V gene's germline CDR1 is DFQATT and CDR2 SNEGSKA (reference sequence). The CDR3 nucleotides are TGCAGTGCTAGACGCGGCACACTCTCTTTCCACCAGCATTTT. This sequence encodes CSARRGTLSFHQHF.

This clonotype was detected once. The genes are TRBV2 and TRBJ1-2; the D gene is possibly TRBD1 (6 bases). CDR1 is SNHLY and CDR2 is FYNNEI in the germline V gene. CDR3 length: 14 amino acids. Trimming cost V 7 bases and J 0 bases, with 12 bases left between them. The CDR3 nucleotides are TGTGCCAGCACCACAAGGACAGCTAACTATGGCTACACCTTC. Translated: CASTTRTANYGYTF.

This clonotype was seen more than once but under ten times. The rearrangement uses TRBV5-6 and TRBJ2-5, with D perhaps assigned TRBD1 or TRBD2 (6 bases each). Trimming took 0 bases from V and 5 from J, leaving 11 bases between them. The CDR3 runs 14 residues. Germline CDR1 SGHDT, CDR2 YYEEEE. The CDR3 reads CASSLVGAGETQYF. The CDR3 DNA follows: TGTGCCAGCAGCTTGGTGGGGGCGGGGGAGACCCAGTACTTC.

The chain links TRBV7-9 to TRBJ2-7; the match to TRBD1 covers 7 bases. CDR1 and CDR2 from the germline V gene are SEHNR and FQNEAQ (reference sequence). This CDR3 region has 15 residues. V trimming: 5 bases; J trimming: 4 bases; junction bases outside the gene matches: 11. The CDR3 region is CASSQDRQEWYEQYF. The CDR3 nucleotides are TGTGCCAGCAGCCAGGACAGGCAAGAGTGGTACGAGCAGTACTTC.

The rearrangement links TRBV29-1 to TRBJ2-5; TRBD1 is a possible D gene (6 bases). The length of the CDR3 is 13 residues. Germline V lookup: CDR1 SQVTM, CDR2 ANQGSEA. The ends were cut back, 6 bases at V and 2 bases at J, with 13 bases in the middle. The CDR3 nucleotides read TGCAGCGTCCGTCGACAGGCGCAAGAGACCCAGTACTTC. Its translation is CSVRRQAQETQYF.

This rearrangement joins TRBV12-3 or TRBV12-4 to TRBJ1-4; D is undetermined. Trimming took 7 bases from V and 5 from J, leaving 17 bases between them. The CDR3 has 15 amino acids. CDR3 in amino acids: CASILSGRGNEKLFF. The CDR3 coding sequence is TGTGCCAGCATCCTCTCGGGCCGTGGAAATGAAAAACTGTTTTTT.

This clonotype came up many times. The rearrangement uses TRBV2 and TRBJ1-2; unclear D gene. Germline lookup yields CDR1 SNHLY and CDR2 FYNNEI. V was trimmed by 9 bases and J by 0 bases, leaving 14 bases between them. CDR3 length equals 14 residues. The CDR3 here is CASANLRANYGYTF. The CDR3 DNA is TGTGCCAGTGCAAATCTTAGAGCTAACTATGGCTACACCTTC.

The genes are TRBV25-1 and TRBJ2-5; 7 bases line up with TRBD2. This CDR3 region has 16 residues. Germline V lookup: CDR1 MGHDK, CDR2 SYGVNS. After removal of 2 bases from V and 7 bases from J, the junction contained 13 bases not matched to a gene. The CDR3 is CASSEIGPSGGGTQYF. CDR3 coding DNA: TGTGCCAGCAGTGAAATAGGTCCTTCGGGGGGTGGGACCCAGTACTTC.

This clonotype was detected only a few times. This sequence joins TRBV2 and TRBJ1-5; D is ambiguous. This CDR3 has 9 amino acids. The ends were cut back, 3 bases at V and 13 bases at J, with 4 bases in the middle. Germline CDR1 reads SNHLY; CDR2 reads FYNNEI. CDR3 loop: CASSERQHF. The CDR3 DNA sequence: TGTGCCAGCAGTGAGAGACAGCATTTT.

This chain joins TRBV7-2 and TRBJ1-2, with 7 bases matching TRBD1. In germline, CDR1 is SGHTA, CDR2 FQGNSA. This CDR3 region has 15 residues. With 11 bases clipped from V and 4 bases from J, the junction kept 16 bases outside the gene matches. The CDR3 bases are TGTGCCTGGAGTGTAGGGGGCCCAAAGCCCTATGGCTACACCTTC. It yields the protein CAWSVGGPKPYGYTF.

Only one count was recorded for this clonotype. This rearrangement joins TRBV25-1 to TRBJ1-4; 7 bases fit TRBD1. V lost 5 bases and J lost 7; bases outside the gene matches: 10. Germline assignment: CDR1 MGHDK and CDR2 SYGVNS. The CDR3 is 15 residues long. DNA for the CDR3: TGTGCCAGCAGTCTCATCAGGGGGGCTGGTGAAAAACTGTTTTTT. This encodes CASSLIRGAGEKLFF.

In the case of this clonotype: The junction departs from germline at one end; a sequencing error may be responsible. V gene TRBV7-2 combines with J gene TRBJ2-7; 8 bases line up with TRBD1. Germline CDR1 SGHTA, CDR2 FQGNSA. The CDR3 covers 15 residues. Here the CDR3 reads CASSPTGGLRYGQYF. CDR3 DNA: TGTGCCAGCAGTCCAACAGGGGGTTTGCGTTACGGGCAGTACTTC.

The chain employs TRBV19 and TRBJ1-1; weak D call: TRBD1 (5 bases). V was clipped by 6 bases and J by 1 base, with 12 bases between them. This CDR3 spans 14 amino acids. CDR1 is LNHDA, CDR2 SQIVND, per germline (reference sequence). The CDR3 DNA is TGTGCCAGTAGGAAAGACAGAAGGAACACTGAAGCTTTCTTT. This codes for CASRKDRRNTEAFF.

This chain links TRBV15 with TRBJ2-3, with 7 bases that match TRBD1. CDR1 LNHNV and CDR2 YYDKDF come from the germline V gene (reference sequence). V was clipped by 7 bases and J by 1 base; unmatched bases: 5. The CDR3 extends over 14 amino acids. The DNA of the CDR3 is TGTGCCACCAAACAGGGGCAGGGCACAGATACGCAGTATTTT. This codes for CATKQGQGTDTQYF.

This clonotype was counted ten times or more. V is TRBV7-6 and J is TRBJ1-1, with a weak D call TRBD1 (6 bases). Germline V gene lookup returns CDR1 SGHVS and CDR2 FNYEAQ. Trimming pared 1 base from V and 3 bases from J, leaving 12 bases between. This CDR3 is built from 15 residues. CDR3 sequence: CASSLEQGGDTEAFF. The CDR3 DNA reads TGTGCCAGCAGCTTAGAACAGGGAGGTGACACTGAAGCTTTCTTT.

Details on this clonotype: This may stem from a read error, because a much larger clone lies one nucleotide away. The chain employs TRBV10-3 and TRBJ2-7; no reliable D call. CDR1 and CDR2 from the germline V gene are ENHRY and SYGVKD. Trimming cost V 3 bases and J 0 bases, with 6 bases left between them. This CDR3 has 13 residues. In nucleotides, the CDR3 is TGTGCCATCAGTGACATAAACTCCTACGAGCAGTACTTC. It is translated as CAISDINSYEQYF.

This clonotype was detected a few times. J is TRBJ2-7 and V is TRBV20-1; 8 positions agree with TRBD1. Germline V CDR1 and CDR2: DFQATT, SNEGSKA (reference sequence). The length of the CDR3 is 14 residues. V lost 5 bases, J lost 0 bases, and 6 bases stayed unmatched. CDR3 in amino acids: CSASGTGSSYEQYF. In DNA, the CDR3 is TGCAGTGCTTCCGGGACAGGCAGCTCCTACGAGCAGTACTTC.

This clonotype was picked up many times. The chain uses TRBV7-8 and TRBJ2-7, with 9 bases matching TRBD1. CDR1 and CDR2 from the germline V gene are SGHVS and FQNEAQ. This CDR3 region has 14 residues. Trimming cost V 5 bases and J 0 bases; bases outside gene matches: 2. This chain's CDR3 is CASSKGQGSYEQYF. The CDR3 coding sequence is TGTGCCAGCAGCAAGGGACAGGGCTCCTACGAGCAGTACTTC.

J is TRBJ2-2 and V is TRBV25-1, with D unclear. CDR3 length: 13 residues. Germline-derived CDR1 and CDR2 are MGHDK and SYGVNS. V lost 6 bases and J 6 bases, leaving 11 bases between the germline ends. The CDR3 protein is CASSVVGAGELFF. In DNA form, the CDR3 reads TGTGCCAGCAGCGTAGTAGGAGCCGGGGAGCTGTTTTTT.

This clonotype was recorded once. This sequence joins TRBV7-9 and TRBJ1-2; D remains ambiguous. V was pared by 3 bases and J by 6 bases, with 11 bases between. Germline CDR1 SEHNR, CDR2 FQNEAQ (reference sequence). The CDR3 covers 13 residues. The CDR3 nucleotides are TGTGCCAGCAGCTTCGGGGAGAACCATGGCTACACCTTC. It encodes CASSFGENHGYTF.

The genes are TRBV15 and TRBJ1-3; TRBD1 might be the D (6 bases). Trimming left V 3 bases short and J 0 bases short, with 9 bases between. The V gene's germline CDR1 is LNHNV and CDR2 YYDKDF (reference sequence). The CDR3 has 15 amino acids. The CDR3 coding sequence is TGTGCCACCAGCAGCGGGACAAACTCTGGAAACACCATATATTTT. Translated: CATSSGTNSGNTIYF.

The genes are TRBV7-9 and TRBJ2-2, with 8 bases identical to TRBD1. With V trimmed by 5 bases and J by 8 bases, 4 bases remained unmatched. This CDR3 spans 13 amino acids. Germline assignment: CDR1 SEHNR and CDR2 FQNEAQ (reference sequence). CDR3 sequence (DNA): TGTGCCAGCAGCCCGCGGGACAGGGGGGAGCTGTTTTTT. Protein product: CASSPRDRGELFF.

Comments on this clonotype: The junction departs from germline at one end; a sequencing error may be responsible. J is TRBJ2-7 and V is TRBV12-3 or TRBV12-4; TRBD1 matches 8 bases. CDR3 length: 12 residues. This CDR3 is CASSLQSGGEFF. For the CDR3, the DNA is TGTGCCAGCAGTTTACAATCAGGGGGCGAGTTCTTC.

J is TRBJ2-5 and V is TRBV11-2, with no clear D. Trimming cost V 1 base and J 2 bases, with 14 bases left between them. CDR1 and CDR2 (germline): SGHAT, FQNNGV. CDR3 length equals 16 residues. The CDR3 coding sequence is TGTGCCAGCAGCTTAGGGCAGACCAGCAAGCAAGAGACCCAGTACTTC. Its translation: CASSLGQTSKQETQYF.

This sequence joins TRBV2 and TRBJ1-2; D gene ambiguous. The CDR3 sequence is 13 residues long. The germline CDR1 and CDR2 sequences are SNHLY and FYNNEI. V was shortened by 3 bases and J by 4 bases, with 9 bases between the two germline ends. In nucleotides, the CDR3 is TGTGCCAGCAGTGAGGGCATGAGCTATGGCTACACCTTC. Residues: CASSEGMSYGYTF.

The chain couples TRBV19 to TRBJ1-2; D is unresolved. Germline assignment: CDR1 LNHDA and CDR2 SQIVND (reference sequence). CDR3 size: 13 residues. Trimming cost V 3 bases and J 8 bases, with 13 bases left between them. Here the CDR3 reads CASSIGSWRGYTF. CDR3 nucleotide sequence: TGTGCCAGTAGTATCGGCTCTTGGCGAGGCTACACCTTC.